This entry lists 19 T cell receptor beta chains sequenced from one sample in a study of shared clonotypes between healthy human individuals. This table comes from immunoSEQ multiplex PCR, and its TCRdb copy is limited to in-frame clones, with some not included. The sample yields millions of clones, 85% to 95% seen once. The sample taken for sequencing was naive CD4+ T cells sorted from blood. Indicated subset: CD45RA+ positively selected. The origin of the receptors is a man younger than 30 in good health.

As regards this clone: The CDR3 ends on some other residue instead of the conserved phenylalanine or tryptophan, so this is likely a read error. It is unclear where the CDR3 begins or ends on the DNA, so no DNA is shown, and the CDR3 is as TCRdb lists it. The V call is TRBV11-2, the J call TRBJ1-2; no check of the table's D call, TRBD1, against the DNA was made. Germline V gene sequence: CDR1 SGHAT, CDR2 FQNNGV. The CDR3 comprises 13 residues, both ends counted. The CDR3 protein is CASSINPRDREIY.

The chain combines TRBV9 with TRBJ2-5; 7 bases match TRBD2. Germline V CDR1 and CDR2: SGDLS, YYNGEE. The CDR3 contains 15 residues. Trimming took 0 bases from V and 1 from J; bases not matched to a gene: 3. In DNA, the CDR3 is TGTGCCAGCAGCGTAGTCGGGAGGCTCCAAGAGACCCAGTACTTC. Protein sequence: CASSVVGRLQETQYF.

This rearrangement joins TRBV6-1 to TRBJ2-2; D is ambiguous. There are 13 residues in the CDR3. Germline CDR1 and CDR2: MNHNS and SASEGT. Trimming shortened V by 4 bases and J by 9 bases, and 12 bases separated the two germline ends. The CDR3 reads CASSVNLNRELFF. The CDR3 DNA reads TGTGCCAGCAGTGTCAACCTCAACAGGGAGCTGTTTTTT.

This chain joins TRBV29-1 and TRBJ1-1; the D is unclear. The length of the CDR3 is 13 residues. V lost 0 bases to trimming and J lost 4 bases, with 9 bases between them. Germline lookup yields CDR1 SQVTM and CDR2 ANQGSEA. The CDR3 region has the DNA TGCAGCGTTGAAGATTTCTTAGGCACTGAAGCTTTCTTT. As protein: CSVEDFLGTEAFF.

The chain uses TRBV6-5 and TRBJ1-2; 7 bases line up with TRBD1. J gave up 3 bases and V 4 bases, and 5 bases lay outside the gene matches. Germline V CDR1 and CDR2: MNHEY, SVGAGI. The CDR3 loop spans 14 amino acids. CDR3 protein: CASSSLQGYYGYTF. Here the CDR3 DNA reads TGTGCCAGCAGTTCGCTACAGGGGTACTATGGCTACACCTTC.

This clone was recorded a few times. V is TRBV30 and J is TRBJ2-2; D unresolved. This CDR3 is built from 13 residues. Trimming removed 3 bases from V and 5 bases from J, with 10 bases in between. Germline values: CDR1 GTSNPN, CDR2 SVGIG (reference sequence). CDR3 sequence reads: CAWSRGITGELFF. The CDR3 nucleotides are TGTGCCTGGAGCCGAGGTATTACCGGGGAGCTGTTTTTT.

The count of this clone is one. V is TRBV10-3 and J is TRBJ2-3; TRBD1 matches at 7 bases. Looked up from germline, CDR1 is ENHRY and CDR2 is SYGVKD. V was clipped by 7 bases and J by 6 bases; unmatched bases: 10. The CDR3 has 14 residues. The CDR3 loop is CAITGTALGDTQYF. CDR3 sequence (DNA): TGTGCCATCACCGGGACAGCCCTGGGGGATACGCAGTATTTT.

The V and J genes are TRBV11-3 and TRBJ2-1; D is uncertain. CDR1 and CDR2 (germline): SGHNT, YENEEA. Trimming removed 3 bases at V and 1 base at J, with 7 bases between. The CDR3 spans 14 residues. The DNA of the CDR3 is TGTGCCAGCAGCTTTAGTGGGTCCTACAATGAGCAGTTCTTC. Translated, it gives CASSFSGSYNEQFF.

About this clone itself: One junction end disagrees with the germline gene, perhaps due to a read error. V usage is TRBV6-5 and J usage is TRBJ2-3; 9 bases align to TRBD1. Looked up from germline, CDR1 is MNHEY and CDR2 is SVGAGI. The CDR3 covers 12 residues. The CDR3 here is CASSSVGQGRWF. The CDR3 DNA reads TGTGCCAGCAGTTCTGTGGGACAGGGAAGGTGGTTT.

CDR3 sequence (DNA): TGTGCCAGCAGTACGGGACAGGGGGACAAAAACATTCAGTACTTC. It encodes CASSTGQGDKNIQYF. The V call is TRBV6-1, the J call TRBJ2-4; TRBD1 agrees at 11 bases. Germline V lookup: CDR1 MNHNS, CDR2 SASEGT. V lost 5 bases and J lost 3; bases outside the gene matches: 3. The CDR3 loop spans 15 amino acids.

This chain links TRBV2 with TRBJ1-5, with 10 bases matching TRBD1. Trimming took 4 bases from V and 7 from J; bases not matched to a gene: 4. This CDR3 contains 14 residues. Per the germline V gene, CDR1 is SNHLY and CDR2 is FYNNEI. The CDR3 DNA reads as TGTGCCAGCAGTGGATTGGGACAGGGGCAGCCCCAGCATTTT. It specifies CASSGLGQGQPQHF.

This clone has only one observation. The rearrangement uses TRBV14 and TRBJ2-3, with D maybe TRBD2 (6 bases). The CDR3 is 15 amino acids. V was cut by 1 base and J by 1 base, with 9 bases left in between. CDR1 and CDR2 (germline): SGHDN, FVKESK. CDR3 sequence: CASSQGGLRTDTQYF. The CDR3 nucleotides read TGTGCCAGCAGCCAAGGTGGACTACGCACAGATACGCAGTATTTT. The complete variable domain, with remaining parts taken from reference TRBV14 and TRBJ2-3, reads EAGVTQFPSHSVIEKGQTVTLRCDPISGHDNLYWYRRVMGKEIKFLLHFVKESKQDESGMPNNRFLAERTGGTYSTLKVQPAELEDSGVYFCASSQGGLRTDTQYFGPGTRLTVL.

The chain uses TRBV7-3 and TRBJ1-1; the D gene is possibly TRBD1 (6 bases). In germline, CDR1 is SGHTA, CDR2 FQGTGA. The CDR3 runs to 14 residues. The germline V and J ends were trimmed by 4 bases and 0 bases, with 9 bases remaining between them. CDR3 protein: CASSSTGLNTEAFF. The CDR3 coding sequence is TGTGCCAGCAGCTCGACAGGATTGAACACTGAAGCTTTCTTT.

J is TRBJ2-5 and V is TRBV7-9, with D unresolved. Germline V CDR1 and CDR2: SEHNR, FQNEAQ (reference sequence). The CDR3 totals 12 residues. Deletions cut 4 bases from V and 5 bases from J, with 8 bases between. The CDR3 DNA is TGTGCCAGCAGCTACATCAAGGAGACCCAGTACTTC. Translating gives CASSYIKETQYF.

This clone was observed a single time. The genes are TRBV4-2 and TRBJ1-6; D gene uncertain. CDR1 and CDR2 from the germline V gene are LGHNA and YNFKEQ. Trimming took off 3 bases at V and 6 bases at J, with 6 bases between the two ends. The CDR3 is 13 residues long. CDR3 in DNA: TGTGCCAGCAGCCAGGAGCTTAATTCACCCCTCCACTTT. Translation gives CASSQELNSPLHF.

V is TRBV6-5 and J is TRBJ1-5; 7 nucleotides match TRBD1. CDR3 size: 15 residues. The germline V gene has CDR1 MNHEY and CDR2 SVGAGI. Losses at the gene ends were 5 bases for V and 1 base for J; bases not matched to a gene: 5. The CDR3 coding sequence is TGTGCCAGCAGTCAACAGGGACAGAGCAATCAGCCCCAGCATTTT. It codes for CASSQQGQSNQPQHF.

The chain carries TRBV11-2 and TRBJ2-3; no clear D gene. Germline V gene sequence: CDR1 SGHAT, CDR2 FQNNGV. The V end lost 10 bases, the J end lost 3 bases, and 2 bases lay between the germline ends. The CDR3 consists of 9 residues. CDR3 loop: CATTDTQYF. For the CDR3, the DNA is TGTGCCACAACAGATACGCAGTATTTT.

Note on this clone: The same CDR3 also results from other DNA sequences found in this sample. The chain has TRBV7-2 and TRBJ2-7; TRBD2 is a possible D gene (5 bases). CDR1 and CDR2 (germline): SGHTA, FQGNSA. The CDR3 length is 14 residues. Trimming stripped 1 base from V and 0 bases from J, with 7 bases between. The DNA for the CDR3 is TGTGCCAGCAGCTTAGGGAGCGGCTCCTACGAGCAGTACTTC. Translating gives CASSLGSGSYEQYF.

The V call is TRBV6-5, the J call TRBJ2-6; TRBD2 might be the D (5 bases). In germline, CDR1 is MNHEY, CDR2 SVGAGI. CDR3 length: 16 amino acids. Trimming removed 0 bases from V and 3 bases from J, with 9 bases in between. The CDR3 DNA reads TGTGCCAGCAGTTACTCGAGGGCGGGTGGGGCCAACGTCCTGACTTTC. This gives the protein CASSYSRAGGANVLTF.